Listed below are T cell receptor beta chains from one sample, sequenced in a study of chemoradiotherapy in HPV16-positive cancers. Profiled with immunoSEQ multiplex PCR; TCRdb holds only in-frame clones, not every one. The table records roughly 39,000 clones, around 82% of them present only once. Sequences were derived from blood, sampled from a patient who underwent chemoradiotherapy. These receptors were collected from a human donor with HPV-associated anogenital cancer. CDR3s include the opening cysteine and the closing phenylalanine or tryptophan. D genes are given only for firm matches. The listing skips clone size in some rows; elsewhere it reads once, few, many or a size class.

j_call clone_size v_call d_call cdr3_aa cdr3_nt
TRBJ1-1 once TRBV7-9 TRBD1 CASSSDRGGVTEAFF TGTGCCAGCAGCTCAGACAGGGGGGGGGTCACTGAAGCTTTCTTT
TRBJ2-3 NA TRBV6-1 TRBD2 CASSTSGGASDTQYF TGTGCCAGCAGTACTAGCGGGGGGGCATCAGATACGCAGTATTTT
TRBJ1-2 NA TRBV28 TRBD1 CASSFPGGDGYTF TGTGCCAGCAGTTTTCCAGGGGGGGATGGCTACACCTTC
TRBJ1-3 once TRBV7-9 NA CASSFQGTAGNTIYF TGTGCCAGCAGCTTCCAGGGGACGGCAGGAAACACCATATATTTT
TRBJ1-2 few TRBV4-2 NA CASSLRAQSIYGYTF TGTGCCAGCAGCCTCCGGGCACAGAGCATCTATGGCTACACCTTC
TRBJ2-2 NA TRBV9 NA CASSVVATTGELFF TGTGCCAGCAGCGTAGTAGCTACTACCGGGGAGCTGTTTTTT
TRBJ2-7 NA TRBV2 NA CAGSRNIVTYEQYF TGTGCCGGGTCGAGAAACATAGTAACCTACGAGCAGTACTTC
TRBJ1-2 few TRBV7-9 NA CASSSNQAINYGYTF TGTGCCAGCAGCTCAAACCAGGCGATTAACTATGGCTACACCTTC
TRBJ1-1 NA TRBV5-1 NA CASSFSGTEAFF TGCGCCAGCAGCTTCAGTGGGACTGAAGCTTTCTTT
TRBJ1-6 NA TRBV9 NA CASSARLGGVDSPLHF TGTGCCAGCAGCGCCCGGCTGGGTGGAGTTGATTCACCCCTCCACTTT
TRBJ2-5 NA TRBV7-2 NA CASGLVDETQYF TGTGCCAGCGGCTTAGTTGACGAGACCCAGTACTTC
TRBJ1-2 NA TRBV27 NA CANTQGSDGYTF TGTGCCAACACACAGGGTAGTGATGGCTACACCTTC
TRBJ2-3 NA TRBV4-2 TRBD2 CASSQGAGGGAADTQYF TGTGCCAGCAGCCAAGGGGCTGGCGGGGGGGCGGCAGATACGCAGTATTTT
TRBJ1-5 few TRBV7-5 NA CARCRAAQPQHF TGTGCCAGATGTCGGGCAGCTCAGCCCCAGCATTTT
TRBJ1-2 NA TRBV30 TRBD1 CAWSVFAGGAEGGYTF TGTGCCTGGAGTGTGTTTGCAGGGGGCGCAGAAGGTGGCTACACCTTC
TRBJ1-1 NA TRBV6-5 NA CASSYSRAGNTEAFF TGTGCCAGCAGTTACTCGAGGGCGGGGAACACTGAAGCTTTCTTT
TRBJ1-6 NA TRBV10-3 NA CALRLDSNSPLHF TGTGCCCTCCGTTTGGACAGCAATTCACCCCTCCACTTT
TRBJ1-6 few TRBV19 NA CASKRQARSYNSPLHF TGTGCCAGTAAACGACAGGCGCGCTCCTATAATTCACCCCTCCACTTT
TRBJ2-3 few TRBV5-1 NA CASRVGGYRTDTQYF TGCGCCAGCAGGGTTGGGGGCTATCGCACAGATACGCAGTATTTT
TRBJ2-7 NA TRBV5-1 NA CASSPRGGYEQYF TGCGCCAGCAGCCCGAGGGGCGGCTACGAGCAGTACTTC
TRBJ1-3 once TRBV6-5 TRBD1 CASRLQGAGGNTIYF TGTGCCAGCAGATTACAGGGGGCGGGTGGAAACACCATATATTTT
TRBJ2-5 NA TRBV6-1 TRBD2 CALTSGGAGETQYF TGTGCCTTGACTAGCGGGGGGGCGGGAGAGACCCAGTACTTC
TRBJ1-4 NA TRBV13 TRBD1 CASSESGGGNEKLFF TGTGCCAGCAGCGAATCAGGGGGTGGTAATGAAAAACTGTTTTTT
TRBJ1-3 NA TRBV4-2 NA CASSQGLAEGNTIYF TGTGCCAGCAGCCAAGGATTGGCCGAGGGAAACACCATATATTTT
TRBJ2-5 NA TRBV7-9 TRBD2 CASSLIAGAETQYF TGTGCCAGCAGTCTAATAGCGGGGGCGGAGACCCAGTACTTC
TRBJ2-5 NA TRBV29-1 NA CSVQDSLVETQYF TGCAGCGTGCAGGACAGCCTGGTCGAGACCCAGTACTTC
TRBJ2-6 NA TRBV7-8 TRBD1 CASSSGTGQAGANVLTF TGTGCCAGCAGCTCCGGGACAGGGCAAGCAGGGGCCAACGTCCTGACTTTC
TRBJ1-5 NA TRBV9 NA CASSVGPGVDQPQHF TGTGCCAGCAGCGTAGGTCCAGGGGTCGATCAGCCCCAGCATTTT
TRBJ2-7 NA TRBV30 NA CAWSVTSGEQYF TGTGCCTGGAGTGTGACCTCGGGGGAGCAGTACTTC
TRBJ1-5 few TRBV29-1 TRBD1 CSVGTGYQPQHF TGCAGCGTTGGGACAGGCTATCAGCCCCAGCATTTT
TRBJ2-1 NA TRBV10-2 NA CASSGSGNTLSEQFF TGCGCCAGCAGTGGGTCAGGGAACACATTAAGTGAGCAGTTCTTC
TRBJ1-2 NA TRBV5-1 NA CASSPDHRPYGYTF TGCGCCAGCAGCCCGGATCACCGCCCCTATGGCTACACCTTC
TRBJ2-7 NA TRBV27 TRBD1 CATQGADYEQYF TGTGCCACCCAGGGGGCGGACTACGAGCAGTACTTC
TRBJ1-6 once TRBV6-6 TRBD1 CASSRGQGANNSPLHF TGTGCCAGCAGTAGGGGACAGGGGGCGAATAATTCACCCCTCCACTTT
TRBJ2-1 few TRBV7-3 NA CASSPQGLEQFF TGTGCCAGCAGCCCCCAGGGACTTGAGCAGTTCTTC
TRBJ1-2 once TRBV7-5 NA CARSCEKTGAYGYTF TGTGCCAGAAGCTGTGAGAAAACAGGGGCCTATGGCTACACCTTC
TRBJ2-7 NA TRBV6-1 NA CASTGAGRYEQYF TGTGCCAGCACTGGGGCAGGGAGGTACGAGCAGTACTTC
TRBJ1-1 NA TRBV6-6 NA CASRGSGGSSTEAFF TGTGCCAGCAGGGGATCTGGGGGCAGTAGCACTGAAGCTTTCTTT
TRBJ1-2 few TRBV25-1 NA CASSVQWESYGYTF TGTGCCAGCAGTGTCCAGTGGGAGAGCTATGGCTACACCTTC
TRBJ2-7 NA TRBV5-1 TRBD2 CASSFAATSGKSYEQYF TGCGCCAGCAGCTTTGCCGCGACTAGCGGGAAGTCCTACGAGCAGTACTTC
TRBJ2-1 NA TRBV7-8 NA CASSFGAPSTLSSYNEQFF TGTGCCAGCAGCTTCGGGGCCCCTAGCACCCTGAGCTCCTACAATGAGCAGTTCTTC
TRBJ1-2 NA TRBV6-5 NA CASSYRIQDGYTF TGTGCCAGCAGTTACCGGATACAGGATGGCTACACCTTC
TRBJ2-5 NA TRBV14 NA CASSQDGSLPIVETQYF TGTGCCAGCAGCCAAGATGGCAGTTTGCCAATTGTGGAGACCCAGTACTTC
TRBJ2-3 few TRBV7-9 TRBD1 CASSALPGQAQDTQYF TGTGCCAGCAGCGCCCTACCGGGACAGGCGCAAGATACGCAGTATTTT
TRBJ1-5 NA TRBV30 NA CAFGREGNQPQHF TGTGCCTTTGGCAGGGAAGGAAATCAGCCCCAGCATTTT
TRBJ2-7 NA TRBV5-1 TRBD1 CASSPGTAFGEQYF TGCGCCAGCAGCCCCGGGACAGCTTTTGGCGAGCAGTACTTC
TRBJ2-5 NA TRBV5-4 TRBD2 CASSRSGGGRQTQYF TGTGCCAGCAGCCGAAGCGGGGGGGGCAGGCAGACCCAGTACTTC
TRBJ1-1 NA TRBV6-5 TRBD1 CASSWGQGAAEAFF TGTGCCAGCAGTTGGGGACAGGGGGCCGCTGAAGCTTTCTTT
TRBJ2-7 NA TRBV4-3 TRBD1 CASSQEPTTGTGVYEQYF TGCGCCAGCAGCCAAGAACCGACGACCGGGACAGGGGTGTACGAGCAGTACTTC
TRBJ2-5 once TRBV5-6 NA CASSLKRRTQYF TGTGCCAGCAGCTTGAAACGGCGAACCCAGTACTTC